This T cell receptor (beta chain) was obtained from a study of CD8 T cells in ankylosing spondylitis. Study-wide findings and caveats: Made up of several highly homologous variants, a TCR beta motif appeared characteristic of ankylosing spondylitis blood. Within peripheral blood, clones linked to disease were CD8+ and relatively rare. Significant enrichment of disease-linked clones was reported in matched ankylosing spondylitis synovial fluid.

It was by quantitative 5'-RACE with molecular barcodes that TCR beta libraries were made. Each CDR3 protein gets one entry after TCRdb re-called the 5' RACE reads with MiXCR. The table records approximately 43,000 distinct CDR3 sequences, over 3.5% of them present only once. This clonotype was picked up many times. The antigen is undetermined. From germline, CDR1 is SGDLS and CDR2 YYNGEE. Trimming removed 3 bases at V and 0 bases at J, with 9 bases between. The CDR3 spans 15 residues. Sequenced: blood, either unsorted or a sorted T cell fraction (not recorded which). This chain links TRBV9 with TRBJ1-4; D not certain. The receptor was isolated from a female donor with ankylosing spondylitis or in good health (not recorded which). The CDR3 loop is CASSEDAATNEKLFF. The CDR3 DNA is TGTGCCAGCAGCGAGGACGCCGCAACTAATGAAAAACTGTTTTTT.